This T cell receptor (beta chain) stems from a study of cytomegalovirus exposure and HLA in healthy donors. In the study overall: A data release that came early held 80 million to 95 million unique TCRs from HLA-typed donors.

V was cut by 2 bases and J by 10 bases, with 12 bases left in between. The CDR3 is 14 amino acids. Germline CDR1 and CDR2: MNHNS and SASEGT. This clone was seen only a few times. What it binds is unknown. Study conclusions and caveats: Analysis performed later showed TCR beta chains linked to HLA being more clonally expanded than equally common others. Several V segments, TRBV6-2 and TRBV6-3 among them, could not be told apart and were dropped. Productive rates of about 90% or about 30% were seen for most TCR beta V segments in an earlier analysis.

The PCR used 60 Vbeta and 13 Jbeta primers. Generated by immunoSEQ multiplex PCR, the TCRdb table keeps only in-frame clones and is missing some. The data show roughly 120,000 clones, 76% seen once. Sequences were obtained from PBMCs. The genes are TRBV6-1 and TRBJ1-6; D is unclear. The receptor comes from a man aged 50 or older in good health and CMV-seronegative. The CDR3 DNA sequence: TGTGCCAGCAGTGAAAAGGCCCGCGGGTCACCCCTCCACTTT. Its protein product is CASSEKARGSPLHF.